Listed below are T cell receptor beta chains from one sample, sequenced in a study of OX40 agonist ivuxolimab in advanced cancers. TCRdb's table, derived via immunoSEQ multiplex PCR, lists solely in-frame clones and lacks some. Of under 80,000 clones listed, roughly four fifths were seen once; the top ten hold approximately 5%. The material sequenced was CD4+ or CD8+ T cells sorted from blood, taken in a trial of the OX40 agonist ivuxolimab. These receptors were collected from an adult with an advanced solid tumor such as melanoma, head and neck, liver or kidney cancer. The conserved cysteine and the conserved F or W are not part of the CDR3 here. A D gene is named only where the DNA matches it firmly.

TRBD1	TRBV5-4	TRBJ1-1	ASSFTGATEAF
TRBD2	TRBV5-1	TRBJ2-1	ASRRTSGSYNEQF
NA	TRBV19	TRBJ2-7	ASSMDGVYEQY
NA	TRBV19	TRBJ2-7	ASSTGQYEQY
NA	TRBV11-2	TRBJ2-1	ASSLATTTLPYNEQF
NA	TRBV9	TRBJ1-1	ASSVGTANTEAF
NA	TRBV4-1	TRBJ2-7	ASSQAMWSRKPEQY
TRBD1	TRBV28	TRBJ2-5	ASSLGQGLGETQY
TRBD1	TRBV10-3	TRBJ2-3	AISGRQGADTQY
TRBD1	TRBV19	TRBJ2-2	ASSITGASLTGELF
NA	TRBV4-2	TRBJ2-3	ASSPPSTDTQY
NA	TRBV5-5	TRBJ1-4	ASSTAGVHGEKLF
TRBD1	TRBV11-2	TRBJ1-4	ASSLSPGQGVKLF
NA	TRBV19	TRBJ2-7	ASSIDPPPGEQY
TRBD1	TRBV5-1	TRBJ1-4	ASKPGQGALSEKLF
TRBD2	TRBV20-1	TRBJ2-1	SAGGRYEQF
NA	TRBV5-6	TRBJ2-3	ASSNWVDTQY
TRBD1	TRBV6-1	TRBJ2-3	ASSVPGQGYTDTQY
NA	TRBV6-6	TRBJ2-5	ASMGGAETQY
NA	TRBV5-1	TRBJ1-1	ASTQGTMNTEAF
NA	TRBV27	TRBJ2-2	ASSFQSSSWELF
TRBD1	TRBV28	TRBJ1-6	ASSLGTGGVSPLH
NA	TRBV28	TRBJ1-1	ASSPGLSGENTEAF
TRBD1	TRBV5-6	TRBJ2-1	ASSLWTLQGVLGEQF
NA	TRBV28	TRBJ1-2	ASSPPGGANYGYT
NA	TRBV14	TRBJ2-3	ASSKVRDTQY
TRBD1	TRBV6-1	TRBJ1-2	ASSERQGSVYGYT
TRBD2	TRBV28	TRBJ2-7	ASSLGRGPEY
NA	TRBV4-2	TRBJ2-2	ASSQERSNTGELF
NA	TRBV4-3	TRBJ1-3	ASSQDVYRGAASGNTIY
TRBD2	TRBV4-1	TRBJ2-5	ASSQGAGEWETQY
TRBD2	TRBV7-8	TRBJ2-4	ASSSPSHGTSETRY
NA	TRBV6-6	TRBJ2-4	ASSRTEIAKNIQY
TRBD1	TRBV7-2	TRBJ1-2	ASSLASGQGVYGYT
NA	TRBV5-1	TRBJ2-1	ASSLAESSYNEQF
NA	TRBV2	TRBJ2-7	ASSDGSAYEQY
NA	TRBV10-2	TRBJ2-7	ASSEGETYERQY
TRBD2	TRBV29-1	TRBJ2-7	SAKTSASSYEQY
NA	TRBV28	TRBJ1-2	ASSSPFPDGYT
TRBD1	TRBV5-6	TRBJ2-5	ASSLGQEETQY
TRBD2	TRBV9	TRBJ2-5	ASSVRLAETQY
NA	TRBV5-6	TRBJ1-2	ASSSLPGSAYYGYT
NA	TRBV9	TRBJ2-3	ASSVQGSDTQY
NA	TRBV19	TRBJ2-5	ASSIGQETQY
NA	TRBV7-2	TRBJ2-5	ASSPGLLQETQY
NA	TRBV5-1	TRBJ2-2	ASSRDTGELF